The 5 T cell receptor beta chains listed next were all sequenced from one sample in a study of cytomegalovirus exposure and HLA in healthy donors. The PCR used 60 Vbeta and 13 Jbeta primers. Generated by immunoSEQ multiplex PCR, the TCRdb table keeps only in-frame clones and is missing some. The sample shows some 130,000 clones, about 70% of them seen only once. The sequenced sample consisted of PBMCs. The receptors stem from a woman in her forties in good health and CMV-seronegative.

There are a few counts of this clone. CDR3 bases: TGTGCCACCAGCAGAGATGCCGCGACACGGGAGACCCAGTACTTC. Amino acids: CATSRDAATRETQYF. The chain combines TRBV15 with TRBJ2-5; D remains ambiguous. The V end was cut by 0 bases, the J end by 5 bases, with 13 bases between. The CDR3 sequence is 15 residues long. The germline CDR1 and CDR2 sequences are LNHNV and YYDKDF (reference sequence). Full variable domain (missing parts from reference TRBV15 and TRBJ2-5): DAMVIQNPRYQVTQFGKPVTLSCSQTLNHNVMYWYQQKSSQAPKLLFHYYDKDFNNEADTPDNFQSRRPNTSFCFLDIRSPGLGDTAMYLCATSRDAATRETQYFGPGTRLLVL.

This clone has a handful of counts. V usage is TRBV30 and J usage is TRBJ1-2; D not resolved. Germline lookup yields CDR1 GTSNPN and CDR2 SVGIG (reference sequence). The V and J ends lost 0 bases and 7 bases respectively, with 21 bases between them. This CDR3 is built from 16 residues. CDR3 sequence: CAWSVGVSTVIGGYTF. The CDR3 DNA follows: TGTGCCTGGAGTGTCGGGGTATCGACTGTCATCGGTGGCTACACCTTC.

V gene TRBV5-8 combines with J gene TRBJ1-4; possible D gene TRBD1, 6 bases. V lost 3 bases to trimming and J lost 8 bases, with 14 bases between them. Germline CDR1 is SGHTS and CDR2 is YDEGEE. The CDR3 runs to 14 residues. CDR3 in amino acids: CASSSDSPGEKLFF. As DNA, the CDR3 is TGTGCCAGCAGCTCGGACAGCCCGGGGGAAAAACTGTTTTTT.

This clone was seen once. This rearrangement joins TRBV9 to TRBJ1-2; D might be TRBD1 (6 bases). The CDR3 length is 15 residues. Per the germline V gene, CDR1 is SGDLS and CDR2 is YYNGEE. V dropped 0 bases and J dropped 4 bases, with 13 bases sitting between them. CDR3 nucleotides: TGTGCCAGCAGCGTAGGGACAGTCGGGGCCTATGGCTACACCTTC. Translation: CASSVGTVGAYGYTF.

The chain is built from TRBV4-3 and TRBJ1-6, with unresolved D. The length of the CDR3 is 17 residues. Trimming cost V 0 bases and J 0 bases, with 9 bases left between them. Germline values: CDR1 LGHNA, CDR2 YSLEER. CDR3 DNA sequence: TGCGCCAGCAGCCAAGATATGGGGAGCTCCTATAATTCACCCCTCCACTTT. The encoded protein is CASSQDMGSSYNSPLHF.